This TCR beta chain was sequenced for a study of shared clonotypes between healthy human individuals. Study-wide results and caveats: Depth was large, yet rarefaction showed that sorted-subset sequencing was incomplete.

Original processing notes: Filtering differed for immunoSEQ, which gave only junction sequences without quality scores. The table came from immunoSEQ multiplex PCR; TCRdb's copy has only in-frame clones and leaves some out. V, J and clone size reflect that table, while D and trimming were determined from the DNA. The table has about 870,000 clones, 80% to 95% seen once. Terminally differentiated effector memory CD45RA+ cells were excluded from the naive CD8 cells, which were CD45RO-negative and positively selected for CCR7. This clone was counted once. Its antigen is as yet unknown. With 6 bases removed from V and 4 bases from J, the gap between germline ends came to 9 bases. CDR3 size: 13 residues. Germline CDR1 reads MDHEN; CDR2 reads SYDVKM.

The genes are TRBV28 and TRBJ1-4; tentatively, D is TRBD1 (5 bases). Sequenced sample: naive CD8+ T cells sorted from blood. This sequence was found in a man younger than 40 in good health. The CDR3 reads CASRGQGNEKLFF. The CDR3 DNA is TGTGCCAGCAGGGGGCAGGGTAATGAAAAACTGTTTTTT.